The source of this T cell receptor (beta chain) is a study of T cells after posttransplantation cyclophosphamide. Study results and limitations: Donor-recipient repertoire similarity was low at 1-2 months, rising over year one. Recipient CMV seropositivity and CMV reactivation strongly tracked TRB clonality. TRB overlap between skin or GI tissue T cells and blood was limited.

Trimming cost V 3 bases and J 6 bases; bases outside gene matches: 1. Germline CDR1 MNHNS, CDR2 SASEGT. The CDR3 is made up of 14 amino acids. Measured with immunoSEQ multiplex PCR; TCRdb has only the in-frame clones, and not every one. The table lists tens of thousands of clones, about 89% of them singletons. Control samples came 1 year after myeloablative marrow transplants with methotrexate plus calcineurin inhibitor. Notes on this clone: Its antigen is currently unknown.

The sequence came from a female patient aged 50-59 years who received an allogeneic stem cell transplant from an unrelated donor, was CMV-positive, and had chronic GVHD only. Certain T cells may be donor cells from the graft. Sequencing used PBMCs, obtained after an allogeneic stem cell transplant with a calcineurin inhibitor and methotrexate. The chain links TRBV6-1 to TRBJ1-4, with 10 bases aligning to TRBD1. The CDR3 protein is CASSDGQGDEKLFF. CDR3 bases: TGTGCCAGCAGTGACGGACAGGGGGATGAAAAACTGTTTTTT.